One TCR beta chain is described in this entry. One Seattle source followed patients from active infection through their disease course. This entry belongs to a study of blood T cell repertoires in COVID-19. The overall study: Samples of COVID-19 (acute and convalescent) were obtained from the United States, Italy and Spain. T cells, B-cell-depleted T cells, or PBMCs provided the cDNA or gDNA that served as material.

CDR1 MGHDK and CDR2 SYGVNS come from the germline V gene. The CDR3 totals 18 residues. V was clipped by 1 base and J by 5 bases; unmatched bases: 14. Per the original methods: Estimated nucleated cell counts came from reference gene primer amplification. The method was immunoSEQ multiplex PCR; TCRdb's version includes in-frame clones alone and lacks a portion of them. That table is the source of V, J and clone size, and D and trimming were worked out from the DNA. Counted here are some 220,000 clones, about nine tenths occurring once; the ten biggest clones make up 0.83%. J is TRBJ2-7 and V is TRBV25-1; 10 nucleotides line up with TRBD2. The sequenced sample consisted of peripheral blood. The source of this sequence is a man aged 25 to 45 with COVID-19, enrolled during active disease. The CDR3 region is CASSESGSGGSIFNEQYF. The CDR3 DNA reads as TGTGCCAGCAGTGAATCGGGTAGCGGGGGGTCTATTTTCAACGAGCAGTACTTC.